This T cell receptor beta chain was identified during a study of cytomegalovirus exposure and HLA in healthy donors. Study-wide points: It emerged from a later analysis that several of the most significant clusters appeared to be linked to common viral pathogens. Analysis performed later found roughly 17,000 TCR beta sequences associated with HLA alleles at 0.05 false discovery rate.

The study ran its PCR with 60 Vbeta and 13 Jbeta primers. Profiled with immunoSEQ multiplex PCR; TCRdb holds only in-frame clones, not every one. Of 150,000 to 200,000 clones in the sample, 70% to 80% were seen once. The J segment lost 5 bases and the V segment lost 6 bases, leaving 7 bases of the junction unmatched. Germline-derived CDR1 and CDR2 are MDHEN and SYDVKM. The CDR3 loop spans 15 amino acids. About this clone itself: The antigen is undetermined.

Unrecorded immune exposures were likely, despite nominal health at sampling. The TCR was taken from a woman between 50 and 59 years old in good health and CMV-seronegative. This chain connects TRBV28 to TRBJ2-1; 10 bases fit TRBD1. Sequenced sample: PBMCs. In DNA, the CDR3 is TGTGCCAGCAGGTCCTCCGGGACAGGGGACAATGAGCAGTTCTTC. Encoded protein: CASRSSGTGDNEQFF.